The next 24 T cell receptor beta chains were all read from a single sample in a study of cytomegalovirus exposure and HLA in healthy donors. A multiplex PCR was run with 60 Vbeta primers and 13 Jbeta primers. Some clones are missing from TCRdb's copy, which holds only in-frame ones; the method was immunoSEQ multiplex PCR. The listing records 85,000 to 90,000 clones. Sequenced material: PBMCs. The receptors stem from a man aged 50 to 60 in good health and CMV-seropositive.

The rearrangement joins TRBV5-8 to TRBJ2-7, with 12 bases fitting TRBD2. V trimming: 0 bases; J trimming: 4 bases; junction bases outside the gene matches: 8. The CDR3 has 17 amino acids. Looked up from germline, CDR1 is SGHTS and CDR2 is YDEGEE. The DNA of the CDR3 is TGTGCCAGCAGCTTGGAGACTAGCGGGAGTCCGTTGTACGAGCAGTACTTC. Translated, it gives CASSLETSGSPLYEQYF.

The chain employs TRBV15 and TRBJ2-7; D possibly corresponds to TRBD2 (7 bases). Germline CDR1 is LNHNV and CDR2 is YYDKDF (reference sequence). V lost 5 bases, J lost 0 bases, and 17 bases lay in between. The CDR3 sequence is 16 residues long. The CDR3 DNA reads TGTGCCACCAGCGAGGGGGGGCAGCTCTTCTCCTACGAGCAGTACGTC. Translating it yields CATSEGGQLFSYEQYV.

The gene calls are TRBV11-3 and TRBJ2-5; TRBD2 matches at 7 bases. Germline lookup yields CDR1 SGHNT and CDR2 YENEEA. CDR3 length: 14 amino acids. With 7 bases clipped from V and 5 bases from J, the junction kept 10 bases outside the gene matches. The CDR3, as DNA: TGTGCCAGCACCCCCCGGGCGGGGGTTGAGACCCAGTACTTC. This encodes CASTPRAGVETQYF.

The CDR3 DNA follows: TGTGCCAGCAGCTTAGGACTAGCGGGAGGGAGCGGTGAGCAGTTCTTC. This sequence encodes CASSLGLAGGSGEQFF. The rearrangement uses TRBV7-6 and TRBJ2-1; 14 bases are a match to TRBD2. V shed 1 base and J 9 bases; nucleotides not matched to a gene: 5. CDR1 is SGHVS, CDR2 FNYEAQ, per germline. The CDR3 sequence is 16 residues long. The full variable domain, with the rest looked up from reference TRBV7-6 and TRBJ2-1, is GAGVSQSPRYKVTKRGQDVALRCDPISGHVSLYWYRQALGQGPEFLTYFNYEAQQDKSGLPNDRFSAERPEGSISTLTIQRTEQRDSAMYRCASSLGLAGGSGEQFFGPGTRLTVL.

The chain employs TRBV2 and TRBJ2-5, with D unclear. The CDR3 length is 13 residues. Germline V gene data show CDR1 as SNHLY and CDR2 as FYNNEI. V was cut by 2 bases and J by 7 bases, with 11 bases left in between. The CDR3 DNA sequence: TGTGCCAGCAGTGAAAGCCACCCTGGGACCCAGTACTTC. Residues: CASSESHPGTQYF.

This chain uses TRBV7-2 with TRBJ2-2; TRBD2 agrees at 10 bases. V shed 8 bases and J 1 base; nucleotides not matched to a gene: 4. CDR1 is SGHTA and CDR2 is FQGNSA in the germline V gene. The CDR3 length is 15 residues. The CDR3 DNA reads as TGTGCCAGCGGACGGACTAGCGGGAACACCGGGGAGCTGTTTTTT. This translates into CASGRTSGNTGELFF.

The CDR3 region has the DNA TGTGCCAGCAGCGGGGGGACAGGTCGCGGAGGCTACGAGCAGTACTTC. Its protein is CASSGGTGRGGYEQYF. The V and J genes are TRBV7-2 and TRBJ2-7; 8 nucleotides align to TRBD1. J gave up 3 bases and V 5 bases, and 12 bases lay outside the gene matches. The CDR3 spans 16 residues. Germline V gene data show CDR1 as SGHTA and CDR2 as FQGNSA.

The genes are TRBV4-3 and TRBJ1-5; D gene unclear. Germline V CDR1 and CDR2: LGHNA, YSLEER. This CDR3 is built from 15 residues. Trimming shortened V by 4 bases and J by 0 bases, and 10 bases separated the two germline ends. The CDR3 DNA reads TGCGCCAGCAGCCCGAGTGCCTATAGCAATCAGCCCCAGCATTTT. Its translation: CASSPSAYSNQPQHF.

This chain uses TRBV7-9 with TRBJ2-1, with 7 bases lining up with TRBD2. Germline V gene lookup returns CDR1 SEHNR and CDR2 FQNEAQ (reference sequence). With 9 bases clipped from V and 7 bases from J, the junction kept 18 bases outside the gene matches. CDR3 length equals 16 residues. This chain's CDR3 is CASKGRVPRGGNEQFF. The CDR3 nucleotides read TGTGCCAGTAAAGGGAGGGTCCCGAGGGGAGGGAATGAGCAGTTCTTC.

V is TRBV9 and J is TRBJ1-2, with no clear D. CDR1 is SGDLS, CDR2 YYNGEE, per germline. Trimming took off 3 bases at V and 4 bases at J, with 10 bases between the two ends. The CDR3 contains 13 residues. The CDR3 is CASSADGRYGYTF. The CDR3 DNA reads as TGTGCCAGCAGCGCCGATGGGCGCTATGGCTACACCTTC.

The V call is TRBV30, the J call TRBJ1-3, with D possibly TRBD1 on 5 matching bases. The V gene lost 1 base and the J gene lost 5 bases, with 9 bases spanning the gap. Germline V gives CDR1 GTSNPN, CDR2 SVGIG (reference sequence). The CDR3 has 13 residues. CDR3 DNA sequence: TGTGCCTGGAGTGGGTCAGGGAGAAACACCATATATTTT. Residues: CAWSGSGRNTIYF. The full variable domain, completed using reference TRBV30 and TRBJ1-3, is SQTIHQWPATLVQPVGSPLSLECTVEGTSNPNLYWYRQAAGRGLQLLFYSVGIGQISSEVPQNLSASRPQDRQFILSSKKLLLSDSGFYLCAWSGSGRNTIYFGEGSWLTVV.

The rearrangement joins TRBV28 to TRBJ2-3; the D is unclear. The germline CDR1 and CDR2 sequences are MDHEN and SYDVKM. V was cut by 3 bases and J by 3 bases, with 7 bases left in between. This CDR3 is built from 13 residues. In DNA form, the CDR3 reads TGTGCCAGCAGTTTCACTATTACAGATACGCAGTATTTT. This encodes CASSFTITDTQYF.

V usage is TRBV5-5 and J usage is TRBJ1-1; D may be TRBD1 (6 bases). Germline-derived CDR1 and CDR2 are SGHKS and YYEKEE (reference sequence). V was shortened by 1 base and J by 5 bases, with 9 bases between the two germline ends. The CDR3 totals 13 residues. The CDR3 nucleotides are TGTGCCAGCAGCTTGACAGGGAAAACTGAAGCTTTCTTT. This gives the protein CASSLTGKTEAFF.

CDR3 sequence: CSVESGGEETQYF. As DNA, the CDR3 is TGCAGCGTTGAATCCGGGGGGGAAGAGACCCAGTACTTC. The rearrangement uses TRBV29-1 and TRBJ2-5, with 8 positions matching TRBD2. With V trimmed by 2 bases and J by 3 bases, 2 bases remained unmatched. The CDR3 spans 13 residues. CDR1 and CDR2 from the germline V gene are SQVTM and ANQGSEA. Combining the CDR3 with reference TRBV29-1 and TRBJ2-5 gives the whole variable domain SAVISQKPSRDICQRGTSLTIQCQVDSQVTMMFWYRQQPGQSLTLIATANQGSEATYESGFVIDKFPISRPNLTFSTLTVSNMSPEDSSIYLCSVESGGEETQYFGPGTRLLVL.

The genes are TRBV4-3 and TRBJ1-2; TRBD1 matches at 9 bases. From germline, CDR1 is LGHNA and CDR2 YSLEER. V was clipped by 2 bases and J by 6 bases; unmatched bases: 4. There are 14 residues in the CDR3. The CDR3 DNA sequence: TGCGCCAGCAGCCAAAACACAGGGGGCGATGGCTACACCTTC. It encodes CASSQNTGGDGYTF.

The rearrangement links TRBV30 to TRBJ2-7, with 8 bases aligning to TRBD2. This CDR3 has 13 residues. Trimming removed 4 bases from V and 7 bases from J; junction bases left unmatched: 9. CDR1 GTSNPN and CDR2 SVGIG come from the germline V gene (reference sequence). CDR3 region: CAWITSGRGEQYF. The CDR3, as DNA: TGTGCCTGGATTACCAGCGGGAGAGGGGAGCAGTACTTC.

The chain couples TRBV30 to TRBJ1-1, with TRBD1 as a possible D gene (5 bases). CDR1 and CDR2 (germline): GTSNPN, SVGIG (reference sequence). Trimming cost V 8 bases and J 6 bases, with 16 bases left between them. The CDR3 runs to 12 residues. For the CDR3, the DNA is TGTGCCGGCAGGGAGGTTGGCTCTGAAGCTTTCTTT. It specifies CAGREVGSEAFF.

J is TRBJ2-7 and V is TRBV9; 10 bases line up with TRBD1. The CDR3 covers 15 residues. CDR1 is SGDLS, CDR2 YYNGEE, per germline. After removal of 0 bases from V and 2 bases from J, the junction contained 2 bases not matched to a gene. CDR3 sequence: CASSVGDRGPYEQYF. CDR3 in DNA: TGTGCCAGCAGCGTAGGGGACAGGGGACCCTACGAGCAGTACTTC. The full variable domain, rest sourced from reference TRBV9 and TRBJ2-7, is DSGVTQTPKHLITATGQRVTLRCSPRSGDLSVYWYQQSLDQGLQFLIQYYNGEERAKGNILERFSAQQFPDLHSELNLSSLELGDSALYFCASSVGDRGPYEQYFGPGTRLTVT.

As concerns this clone: Germline and junction disagree at one end, which may indicate a read error. The rearrangement joins TRBV11-1 to TRBJ1-4; 7 bases align to TRBD1. The CDR3 extends over 13 amino acids. CDR1 SGHAT and CDR2 FQDESV come from the germline V gene (reference sequence). For the CDR3, the DNA is TGTGCCAGCAGCCCAAATGAGGACAGGCCAGCCATTTTT. Encoded protein: CASSPNEDRPAIF.

V is TRBV18 and J is TRBJ2-1; TRBD1 matches at 7 bases. With V trimmed by 2 bases and J by 5 bases, 6 bases remained unmatched. The germline V gene has CDR1 KGHSH and CDR2 LQKENI. CDR3 size: 15 residues. The CDR3 DNA is TGTGCCAGCTCACCAACAGGGGCGAATAACAATGAGCAGTTCTTC. It translates to CASSPTGANNNEQFF.

The chain recombines TRBV5-1 with TRBJ1-1; 10 bases line up with TRBD1. The CDR3 has 17 amino acids. From germline, CDR1 is SGHRS and CDR2 YFSETQ. Trimming removed 4 bases from V and 0 bases from J; junction bases left unmatched: 9. The DNA for the CDR3 is TGCGCCAGCAGCGGTGGGACAGGGGATGCCATGAACACTGAAGCTTTCTTT. Its translation is CASSGGTGDAMNTEAFF.

The J gene is TRBJ2-1, the V gene TRBV7-9, with a tentative D call TRBD2 (6 bases). Trimming stripped 5 bases from V and 6 bases from J, with 20 bases between. Germline V gene lookup returns CDR1 SEHNR and CDR2 FQNEAQ (reference sequence). The CDR3 has 16 amino acids. The CDR3 nucleotides are TGTGCCAGCAGCCAGGTTTTGTGGGCTAGCGCCAATGAGCAGTTCTTC. Protein: CASSQVLWASANEQFF.

The chain combines TRBV18 with TRBJ1-1, with a tentative D call TRBD1 (5 bases). CDR3 size: 16 residues. Germline CDR1 is KGHSH and CDR2 is LQKENI. Trimming cost V 3 bases and J 2 bases, with 16 bases left between them. CDR3 protein: CASSPPGLSFNTEAFF. The CDR3 bases are TGTGCCAGCTCACCTCCGGGACTCTCTTTTAACACTGAAGCTTTCTTT.

The chain uses TRBV7-9 and TRBJ1-2; 9 nucleotides line up with TRBD1. The CDR3 loop spans 15 amino acids. Trimming removed 3 bases from V and 8 bases from J; junction bases left unmatched: 10. CDR1 is SEHNR, CDR2 FQNEAQ, per germline (reference sequence). The CDR3 region has the DNA TGTGCCAGCAGCTTCGGGACAGGGACTCATGGCGGCTACACCTTC. Translation: CASSFGTGTHGGYTF.